A selection of T cell receptor beta chains follows, all from one sample in a study of T cells in Graves' hyperthyroidism and ophthalmopathy. TCRdb re-analysed the multiplex PCR reads in MiXCR, keeping a single row per CDR3 protein. The table shows hundreds of thousands of distinct CDR3 sequences, with 45% occurring only once. Sequences were obtained from peripheral blood or thyroid tissue (not recorded which). The receptors derive from an adult man with Graves' disease, either hyperthyroidism or ophthalmopathy (not recorded which). CDR3s include the opening cysteine and the closing phenylalanine or tryptophan. Each record gives: clone size, V gene, D gene, J gene, CDR3 protein, CDR3 DNA. D genes are given only for firm matches. Part of the rows lack a size; the others show once, few, many or a class for expanded clones.

clone_size: -; v_call: TRBV29-1; d_call: -; j_call: TRBJ2-7; cdr3_aa: CSVEMPSREQYF; cdr3_nt: TGCAGCGTTGAAATGCCTAGCCGCGAGCAGTACTTC
clone_size: many; v_call: TRBV7-9; d_call: TRBD1; j_call: TRBJ1-2; cdr3_aa: CASHRTGTNGYTF; cdr3_nt: TGTGCCAGTCACAGGACAGGAACTAATGGCTACACCTTC
clone_size: many; v_call: TRBV24-1; d_call: -; j_call: TRBJ1-1; cdr3_aa: CATSRDNEAFF; cdr3_nt: TGTGCCACCAGCCGGGACAATGAAGCTTTCTTT
clone_size: -; v_call: TRBV20-1; d_call: TRBD1; j_call: TRBJ2-5; cdr3_aa: CSDRQGLGETQYF; cdr3_nt: TGCAGTGATCGACAGGGCCTGGGAGAGACCCAGTACTTC
clone_size: few; v_call: TRBV11-3; d_call: -; j_call: TRBJ1-6; cdr3_aa: CASSLPYNSPLHF; cdr3_nt: TGTGCCAGCAGCCTCCCTTATAATTCACCCCTCCACTTT
clone_size: few; v_call: TRBV5-1; d_call: -; j_call: TRBJ2-5; cdr3_aa: CASSLSWETQYF; cdr3_nt: TGCGCCAGCAGCTTGTCTTGGGAGACCCAGTACTTC
clone_size: many; v_call: TRBV2; d_call: TRBD1; j_call: TRBJ1-1; cdr3_aa: CASTGTDNTEAFF; cdr3_nt: TGTGCCAGCACCGGGACAGACAACACTGAAGCTTTCTTT
clone_size: many; v_call: TRBV7-2; d_call: -; j_call: TRBJ2-7; cdr3_aa: CASSPRGGYEQYF; cdr3_nt: TGTGCCAGCAGCCCCCGAGGGGGGTACGAGCAGTACTTC
clone_size: -; v_call: TRBV11-2; d_call: TRBD1; j_call: TRBJ1-5; cdr3_aa: CASSPTVDRGFNQPQHF; cdr3_nt: TGTGCCAGCAGCCCGACGGTCGACAGGGGGTTCAATCAGCCCCAGCATTTT
clone_size: few; v_call: TRBV20-1; d_call: -; j_call: TRBJ1-1; cdr3_aa: CSARTENTEAFF; cdr3_nt: TGCAGTGCTAGGACTGAGAACACTGAAGCTTTCTTT
clone_size: -; v_call: TRBV6-1; d_call: TRBD1; j_call: TRBJ2-7; cdr3_aa: CASSEARSTGAYEQYF; cdr3_nt: TGTGCCAGCAGTGAAGCGCGTTCGACAGGGGCCTACGAGCAGTACTTC
clone_size: -; v_call: TRBV29-1; d_call: TRBD1; j_call: TRBJ1-2; cdr3_aa: CSARQGKNYGYTF; cdr3_nt: TGCAGCGCGCGACAGGGGAAGAACTATGGCTACACCTTC
clone_size: -; v_call: TRBV29-1; d_call: -; j_call: TRBJ1-4; cdr3_aa: CSGELAGVPNPTNEKLFF; cdr3_nt: TGCAGCGGGGAACTAGCGGGGGTTCCGAATCCAACTAATGAAAAACTGTTTTTT
clone_size: many; v_call: TRBV20-1; d_call: -; j_call: TRBJ2-7; cdr3_aa: CSAMSGSYEQYF; cdr3_nt: TGCAGTGCTATGTCGGGGTCCTACGAGCAGTACTTC
clone_size: -; v_call: TRBV27; d_call: -; j_call: TRBJ1-2; cdr3_aa: CASRHTGVGALYGYTF; cdr3_nt: TGTGCCAGCAGACACACCGGGGTTGGGGCCCTCTATGGCTACACCTTC
clone_size: -; v_call: TRBV15; d_call: -; j_call: TRBJ1-2; cdr3_aa: CATSIFQGYGYTF; cdr3_nt: TGTGCCACCAGCATATTCCAGGGGTATGGCTACACCTTC
clone_size: few; v_call: TRBV7-3; d_call: TRBD1; j_call: TRBJ1-2; cdr3_aa: CASSLGTGGEGYTF; cdr3_nt: TGTGCCAGCAGTTTAGGGACAGGGGGCGAGGGCTACACCTTC
clone_size: -; v_call: TRBV2; d_call: -; j_call: TRBJ2-2; cdr3_aa: CASSGPGSSTGELFF; cdr3_nt: TGTGCCAGCAGTGGCCCCGGGTCCTCCACCGGGGAGCTGTTTTTT
clone_size: -; v_call: TRBV2; d_call: -; j_call: TRBJ1-4; cdr3_aa: CASSAPRGIGEKLFF; cdr3_nt: TGTGCCAGCAGCGCACCGAGGGGGATCGGTGAAAAACTGTTTTTT
clone_size: -; v_call: TRBV15; d_call: TRBD1; j_call: TRBJ2-7; cdr3_aa: CATSRDWDSPYEQYF; cdr3_nt: TGTGCCACCAGCAGAGATTGGGACAGCCCCTACGAGCAGTACTTC
clone_size: few; v_call: TRBV7-3; d_call: TRBD2; j_call: TRBJ2-2; cdr3_aa: CASSLTSASGTGELFF; cdr3_nt: TGTGCCAGCAGCTTAACGTCGGCTAGCGGGACCGGGGAGCTGTTTTTT
clone_size: -; v_call: TRBV20-1; d_call: -; j_call: TRBJ2-1; cdr3_aa: CSAILLARGANEQFF; cdr3_nt: TGCAGTGCCATACTTCTAGCGAGGGGGGCAAATGAGCAGTTCTTC
clone_size: -; v_call: TRBV7-9; d_call: TRBD1; j_call: TRBJ1-4; cdr3_aa: CASSLGQGIGVMELFF; cdr3_nt: TGTGCCAGCAGCTTAGGACAGGGGATCGGCGTGATGGAACTGTTTTTT
clone_size: few; v_call: TRBV7-9; d_call: -; j_call: TRBJ1-2; cdr3_aa: CASSPVDLSYGYTF; cdr3_nt: TGTGCCAGCAGCCCTGTTGATTTGAGCTATGGCTACACCTTC
clone_size: few; v_call: TRBV12-3/TRBV12-4; d_call: -; j_call: TRBJ1-1; cdr3_aa: CASSLQGRDTEAFF; cdr3_nt: TGTGCCAGCAGTTTACAGGGGCGCGACACTGAAGCTTTCTTT
clone_size: -; v_call: TRBV19; d_call: -; j_call: TRBJ1-1; cdr3_aa: CASRSTPDNTEAFF; cdr3_nt: TGTGCCAGTAGATCGACTCCAGACAACACTGAAGCTTTCTTT
clone_size: many; v_call: TRBV2; d_call: -; j_call: TRBJ1-3; cdr3_aa: CASSDPRAGNTIYF; cdr3_nt: TGTGCCAGCAGTGACCCCAGGGCTGGAAACACCATATATTTT
clone_size: -; v_call: TRBV7-2; d_call: -; j_call: TRBJ1-5; cdr3_aa: CASSYGGVWPQHF; cdr3_nt: TGTGCCAGCAGTTACGGGGGGGTTTGGCCCCAGCATTTT
clone_size: -; v_call: TRBV12-3/TRBV12-4; d_call: -; j_call: TRBJ1-2; cdr3_aa: CATSLGTQNYGYTF; cdr3_nt: TGTGCCACCAGTTTGGGGACACAAAACTATGGCTACACCTTC
clone_size: many; v_call: TRBV9; d_call: -; j_call: TRBJ2-7; cdr3_aa: CASSVAVGHYEQYF; cdr3_nt: TGTGCCAGCAGCGTAGCCGTGGGCCACTACGAGCAGTACTTC
clone_size: -; v_call: TRBV7-8; d_call: -; j_call: TRBJ2-5; cdr3_aa: CASSFSSAETQYF; cdr3_nt: TGTGCCAGCAGCTTTTCCAGCGCGGAGACCCAGTACTTC
clone_size: -; v_call: TRBV7-9; d_call: -; j_call: TRBJ1-2; cdr3_aa: CASSFSVYGKDYGYTF; cdr3_nt: TGTGCCAGCAGCTTTTCTGTATACGGGAAGGACTATGGCTACACCTTC
clone_size: -; v_call: TRBV2; d_call: -; j_call: TRBJ1-2; cdr3_aa: CASSSNFGLRHPYNYGYTF; cdr3_nt: TGTGCCAGCAGCTCGAATTTTGGGCTTCGACACCCCTATAACTATGGCTACACCTTC
clone_size: few; v_call: TRBV7-9; d_call: TRBD1; j_call: TRBJ2-2; cdr3_aa: CASSARTGGANTGELFF; cdr3_nt: TGTGCCAGCAGCGCGCGGACAGGGGGCGCGAACACCGGGGAGCTGTTTTTT
clone_size: -; v_call: TRBV2; d_call: TRBD1; j_call: TRBJ1-6; cdr3_aa: CASSERWGTGPNNSPLHF; cdr3_nt: TGTGCCAGCAGTGAAAGGTGGGGGACAGGGCCAAATAATTCACCCCTCCACTTT
clone_size: many; v_call: TRBV25-1; d_call: -; j_call: TRBJ2-2; cdr3_aa: CASLAVTGELFF; cdr3_nt: TGTGCCAGCTTAGCAGTCACCGGGGAGCTGTTTTTT
clone_size: few; v_call: TRBV7-8; d_call: -; j_call: TRBJ1-2; cdr3_aa: CASSLEAGNGYTF; cdr3_nt: TGTGCCAGCAGCTTAGAAGCAGGGAATGGCTACACCTTC
clone_size: -; v_call: TRBV29-1; d_call: -; j_call: TRBJ1-1; cdr3_aa: CSLDGYGMNTEAFF; cdr3_nt: TGCAGCTTAGATGGGTACGGGATGAACACTGAAGCTTTCTTT
clone_size: -; v_call: TRBV5-1; d_call: -; j_call: TRBJ1-5; cdr3_aa: CASSGMTATYQPQHF; cdr3_nt: TGTGCCAGCAGCGGTATGACAGCAACCTATCAGCCCCAGCATTTT
clone_size: few; v_call: TRBV6-6; d_call: -; j_call: TRBJ2-2; cdr3_aa: CASSEQWGELFF; cdr3_nt: TGTGCCAGCAGTGAACAGTGGGGGGAGCTGTTTTTT
clone_size: -; v_call: TRBV7-3; d_call: -; j_call: TRBJ1-5; cdr3_aa: CASRDPPPEPIRYSNQPQHF; cdr3_nt: TGTGCCAGCAGAGATCCCCCCCCGGAGCCTATCCGTTATAGCAATCAGCCCCAGCATTTT
clone_size: -; v_call: TRBV14; d_call: TRBD2; j_call: TRBJ2-2; cdr3_aa: CASSQTSGKGNTGELFF; cdr3_nt: TGTGCCAGCAGTCAGACTAGCGGGAAAGGGAACACCGGGGAGCTGTTTTTT
clone_size: once; v_call: TRBV20-1; d_call: -; j_call: TRBJ1-1; cdr3_aa: CSEPQGSSRAFF; cdr3_nt: TGCAGTGAACCCCAGGGATCATCTCGAGCTTTCTTT
clone_size: many; v_call: TRBV2; d_call: TRBD1; j_call: TRBJ1-6; cdr3_aa: CASSETGGFMTLHF; cdr3_nt: TGTGCCAGCAGTGAAACAGGGGGTTTTATGACCCTCCACTTT
clone_size: -; v_call: TRBV15; d_call: -; j_call: TRBJ1-5; cdr3_aa: CATSRDIDENQPQHF; cdr3_nt: TGTGCCACCAGCAGAGATATCGATGAAAATCAGCCCCAGCATTTT
clone_size: many; v_call: TRBV29-1; d_call: TRBD1; j_call: TRBJ2-7; cdr3_aa: CSVSGQGGEQYF; cdr3_nt: TGCAGCGTTTCGGGACAGGGGGGCGAGCAGTACTTC
clone_size: few; v_call: TRBV5-1; d_call: -; j_call: TRBJ1-2; cdr3_aa: CASSSPGGSSYTF; cdr3_nt: TGCGCCAGCAGTTCTCCGGGGGGATCGAGCTACACCTTC
clone_size: -; v_call: TRBV7-6; d_call: -; j_call: TRBJ1-3; cdr3_aa: CASRGAGVYTIYF; cdr3_nt: TGTGCCAGCAGGGGTGCAGGGGTTTACACCATATATTTT
clone_size: -; v_call: TRBV12-3/TRBV12-4; d_call: TRBD1; j_call: TRBJ1-1; cdr3_aa: CASSIRQGLEAFF; cdr3_nt: TGTGCCAGCAGTATCAGACAGGGATTAGAGGCTTTCTTT
clone_size: -; v_call: TRBV7-6; d_call: TRBD1; j_call: TRBJ2-2; cdr3_aa: CASRDRGSTRANTGELFF; cdr3_nt: TGTGCCAGCAGGGACAGGGGGAGCACTAGGGCGAACACCGGGGAGCTGTTTTTT
clone_size: many; v_call: TRBV20-1; d_call: -; j_call: TRBJ2-5; cdr3_aa: CSARGIQETQYF; cdr3_nt: TGCAGTGCTAGAGGGATTCAAGAGACCCAGTACTTC
clone_size: -; v_call: TRBV20-1; d_call: -; j_call: TRBJ2-6; cdr3_aa: CSARGRKTSGANVLTF; cdr3_nt: TGCAGTGCTAGAGGTAGGAAAACCTCTGGGGCCAACGTCCTGACTTTC
clone_size: -; v_call: TRBV10-3; d_call: -; j_call: TRBJ1-4; cdr3_aa: CAISEGLATNEKLFF; cdr3_nt: TGTGCCATCAGCGAGGGACTGGCAACTAATGAAAAACTGTTTTTT
clone_size: many; v_call: TRBV25-1; d_call: TRBD2; j_call: TRBJ2-7; cdr3_aa: CASSDLGLAGVREQYF; cdr3_nt: TGTGCCAGCAGTGATCTAGGACTAGCGGGAGTTCGCGAGCAGTACTTC
clone_size: -; v_call: TRBV7-8; d_call: -; j_call: TRBJ2-7; cdr3_aa: CASSLSPTGFLYEQYF; cdr3_nt: TGTGCCAGCAGCTTATCCCCAACAGGGTTCCTCTACGAGCAGTACTTC
clone_size: -; v_call: TRBV19; d_call: -; j_call: TRBJ2-7; cdr3_aa: CASSRRASGEQYF; cdr3_nt: TGTGCCAGTAGTCGGAGGGCCTCCGGCGAGCAGTACTTC
clone_size: few; v_call: TRBV10-3; d_call: -; j_call: TRBJ1-1; cdr3_aa: CASAQGNTEAFF; cdr3_nt: TGTGCCAGCGCGCAGGGGAACACTGAAGCTTTCTTT
clone_size: few; v_call: TRBV11-2; d_call: -; j_call: TRBJ1-3; cdr3_aa: CASRPQGIRNTIYF; cdr3_nt: TGTGCCAGCAGACCTCAGGGCATCAGGAACACCATATATTTT
clone_size: -; v_call: TRBV5-1; d_call: -; j_call: TRBJ1-1; cdr3_aa: CASSAPGEAFF; cdr3_nt: TGCGCCAGCAGCGCCCCCGGTGAAGCTTTCTTT
clone_size: -; v_call: TRBV5-1; d_call: TRBD1; j_call: TRBJ2-7; cdr3_aa: CASSFRTGAYEQYF; cdr3_nt: TGCGCCAGCAGTTTCCGGACAGGGGCCTACGAGCAGTACTTC